The T cell receptor beta chain described here comes from a study of cytomegalovirus exposure and HLA in healthy donors. The germline V gene encodes CDR1 SQVTM and CDR2 ANQGSEA. The CDR3 loop spans 13 amino acids. The V and J ends lost 4 bases and 9 bases, in that order; junction bases with no gene match: 5. PCR used 60 Vbeta primers and 13 Jbeta primers. Profiled with immunoSEQ multiplex PCR; TCRdb holds only in-frame clones, not every one. The sample shows approximately 160,000 clones, 68% of them seen only once. This TCR derives from a woman under 30 in good health and CMV-seropositive. This rearrangement joins TRBV29-1 to TRBJ1-6; 8 nucleotides agree with TRBD1. The source material was PBMCs. CDR3 in amino acids: CSVGDRTGSPLHF. CDR3 sequence (DNA): TGCAGCGTTGGGGACAGGACAGGTTCACCCCTCCACTTT. The full variable domain, completed using reference TRBV29-1 and TRBJ1-6, is SAVISQKPSRDICQRGTSLTIQCQVDSQVTMMFWYRQQPGQSLTLIATANQGSEATYESGFVIDKFPISRPNLTFSTLTVSNMSPEDSSIYLCSVGDRTGSPLHFGNGTRLTVT.